The text below deals with one T cell receptor (beta chain). Its target is unknown. It was autoimmune disease history or systemic immunosuppression that excluded patients. These data are taken from a study of OX40 agonist ivuxolimab in advanced cancers. About the study: Averaging about 60 years in age, with a range of 23 to 79, the cohort was approximately 83% male. General study findings and limits: CD4+ and CD8+ T cells in blood underwent clonal expansion by week 6 at 0.1 to 3.0 mg/kg. Some of the nonresponding patients also showed low levels of normalized T-cell clonal expansion.

Profiling relied on immunoSEQ multiplex PCR, and the TCRdb table lists in-frame clones only, not all of them. The sample holds about 74,000 clones, roughly 90% seen once. Germline V lookup: CDR1 KGHSH, CDR2 LQKENI. Trimming shortened V by 2 bases and J by 0 bases, and 18 bases separated the two germline ends. CDR3 length equals 18 residues. The chain carries TRBV18 and TRBJ2-3, with D unclear. The sample consisted of CD4+ or CD8+ T cells sorted from blood, taken in a trial of the OX40 agonist ivuxolimab. The TCR comes from an adult with an advanced solid tumor such as melanoma, head and neck, liver or kidney cancer. CDR3 sequence reads: CASSPMAPGFASTDTQYF. The CDR3 coding sequence is TGTGCCAGCTCACCAATGGCCCCAGGTTTTGCTAGCACAGATACGCAGTATTTT.